The next 16 T cell receptor beta chains were all read from a single sample in a study of graft-versus-host responses after intestinal transplantation. Libraries were prepared by immunoSEQ multiplex PCR; TCRdb keeps only in-frame clonotypes and omits some of them. The profile shows 25,000 to 30,000 clones, approximately 93% of them singletons. Sequenced here: PBMCs, sampled about 65 days after intestinal transplant. Receptors originate from a human patient who received an intestinal transplant, so some T cells may come from the graft donor.

V usage is TRBV27 and J usage is TRBJ2-3; 10 bases align to TRBD2. CDR3 length equals 18 residues. Looked up from germline, CDR1 is MNHEY and CDR2 is SMNVEV (reference sequence). J lost 3 bases, V lost 1 base, and 10 bases had no gene match. The CDR3 DNA follows: TGTGCCAGCAGTTTATATTACCGTGCTAGCGGGAGTACAGATACGCAGTATTTT. This sequence encodes CASSLYYRASGSTDTQYF.

The rearrangement joins TRBV19 to TRBJ1-5; 9 nucleotides agree with TRBD1. The V gene's germline CDR1 is LNHDA and CDR2 SQIVND (reference sequence). The CDR3 contains 15 residues. With V trimmed by 6 bases and J by 1 base, 4 bases remained unmatched. The CDR3 coding sequence is TGTGCCAGTAGCAGGGACAGGGCCAGCAATCAGCCCCAGCATTTT. Translation: CASSRDRASNQPQHF.

The chain employs TRBV5-1 and TRBJ2-7; D might be TRBD1 (6 bases). CDR3 length: 13 amino acids. The germline V gene encodes CDR1 SGHRS and CDR2 YFSETQ. V was clipped by 4 bases and J by 4 bases, with 12 bases between them. The CDR3 sequence: CASSLDREYEQYF. The CDR3 DNA sequence: TGCGCCAGCAGCCTGGACAGAGAGTACGAGCAGTACTTC.

In this sample, this clone turned up a few times. V and J are TRBV4-1 and TRBJ1-1; 10 bases map to TRBD1. This CDR3 contains 15 residues. J gave up 4 bases and V 3 bases, and 5 bases lay outside the gene matches. Germline lookup yields CDR1 MGHRA and CDR2 YSYEKL. CDR3 protein: CASSHLGQGGTEAFF. The CDR3, as DNA: TGCGCCAGCAGCCATCTCGGACAGGGGGGCACTGAAGCTTTCTTT.

The CDR3 coding sequence is TGTGCCAGCAGCTTAACAGGGATCAACGGCTACACCTTC. Translating it yields CASSLTGINGYTF. The J gene is TRBJ1-2, the V gene TRBV11-3, with D tentatively TRBD1 (6 bases). The CDR3 is 13 amino acids. Deletions cut 2 bases from V and 8 bases from J, with 12 bases between. Germline lookup yields CDR1 SGHNT and CDR2 YENEEA.

The chain carries TRBV7-6 and TRBJ2-7; D is possibly TRBD2 (7 bases). CDR1 and CDR2 from the germline V gene are SGHVS and FNYEAQ. Trimming left V 2 bases short and J 6 bases short, with 17 bases between. The CDR3 totals 15 residues. In nucleotides, the CDR3 is TGTGCCAGCAGCTTATGGGGGGGGGCACAGGCCGAGCAGTACTTC. It codes for CASSLWGGAQAEQYF.

The chain couples TRBV4-3 to TRBJ2-7, with TRBD2 matching 7 bases. Germline-derived CDR1 and CDR2 are LGHNA and YSLEER. Losses at the gene ends were 1 base for V and 7 bases for J; bases not matched to a gene: 13. The CDR3 contains 16 residues. This chain's CDR3 is CASSQVPWGGAREQYF. CDR3 nucleotide sequence: TGCGCCAGCAGCCAAGTACCCTGGGGAGGGGCGCGGGAGCAGTACTTC.

This clone appeared once. V gene TRBV7-9 combines with J gene TRBJ1-1, with 9 bases that match TRBD1. The V segment lost 7 bases and the J segment 8 bases; nucleotides outside the gene matches: 14. CDR1 is SEHNR and CDR2 is FQNEAQ in the germline V gene (reference sequence). This CDR3 contains 15 residues. CDR3 protein: CASTLLRGTGREAFF. In DNA, the CDR3 is TGTGCCAGCACCTTGCTGAGGGGGACAGGGAGGGAAGCTTTCTTT.

The chain employs TRBV7-9 and TRBJ2-3; D is unclear. Germline assignment: CDR1 SEHNR and CDR2 FQNEAQ (reference sequence). The V gene lost 2 bases and the J gene lost 4 bases, with 7 bases spanning the gap. The CDR3 spans 13 residues. The CDR3 coding sequence is TGTGCCAGCAGCTTAATTCAAGCAGATACGCAGTATTTT. Translating gives CASSLIQADTQYF.

The rearrangement links TRBV27 to TRBJ1-6, with D perhaps TRBD1 (5 bases). This CDR3 region has 14 residues. V lost 4 bases and J 6 bases, leaving 10 bases between the germline ends. Looked up from germline, CDR1 is MNHEY and CDR2 is SMNVEV (reference sequence). The CDR3 protein is CASSSGTGNSPLHF. The CDR3 DNA reads TGTGCCAGCAGTTCCGGGACCGGTAATTCACCCCTCCACTTT.

This chain connects TRBV11-3 to TRBJ1-1, with D hard to call. V lost 5 bases, J lost 6 bases, and 10 bases lay in between. This CDR3 is built from 12 residues. The germline V gene has CDR1 SGHNT and CDR2 YENEEA. The CDR3 coding sequence is TGTGCCAGCAGCCCCGGGCTCCCTGAAGCTTTCTTT. It specifies CASSPGLPEAFF.

CDR3 residues: CASSLGTSGYNEQFF. The CDR3 DNA follows: TGTGCCAGCAGTTTAGGGACTAGCGGTTACAATGAGCAGTTCTTC. The chain has TRBV27 and TRBJ2-1, with 11 positions matching TRBD2. This CDR3 contains 15 residues. Germline values: CDR1 MNHEY, CDR2 SMNVEV (reference sequence). Unmatched junction bases numbered 1, after V lost 2 bases and J lost 4 bases.

V usage is TRBV7-9 and J usage is TRBJ2-2; D is undetermined. This CDR3 has 13 residues. CDR1 is SEHNR, CDR2 FQNEAQ, per germline (reference sequence). The ends were cut back, 2 bases at V and 2 bases at J, with 3 bases in the middle. The CDR3 region is CASSLTNTGELFF. CDR3 DNA sequence: TGTGCCAGCAGCTTAACCAACACCGGGGAGCTGTTTTTT.

V is TRBV6-5 and J is TRBJ1-2; TRBD1 agrees at 8 bases. The CDR3 is 13 amino acids. Germline assignment: CDR1 MNHEY and CDR2 SVGAGI. V trimming: 7 bases; J trimming: 8 bases; junction bases outside the gene matches: 9. CDR3 loop: CASTTTGVGGYTF. The CDR3 DNA sequence: TGTGCCAGCACTACGACAGGGGTAGGCGGCTACACCTTC.

As regards this clone: The germline gene is not matched at one end of the junction; a read error may be the cause. The chain links TRBV11-2 to TRBJ2-7, with D perhaps assigned TRBD1 or TRBD2 (6 bases each). The CDR3 has 15 amino acids. The V gene's germline CDR1 is SGHAT and CDR2 FQNNGV. The DNA of the CDR3 is TGTGCCAGCAGCTTAGGGGGGGCGGATCATTACGGGCAGTACTTC. It encodes CASSLGGADHYGQYF.

The CDR3 nucleotides read TGTGCCACCAGCAGGGGACGGATTCAGCCCCAGCATTTT. Translation: CATSRGRIQPQHF. This chain joins TRBV15 and TRBJ1-5; D may be TRBD1 (5 bases). This CDR3 is built from 13 residues. V was clipped by 3 bases and J by 6 bases, with 9 bases between them. CDR1 and CDR2 from the germline V gene are LNHNV and YYDKDF (reference sequence).